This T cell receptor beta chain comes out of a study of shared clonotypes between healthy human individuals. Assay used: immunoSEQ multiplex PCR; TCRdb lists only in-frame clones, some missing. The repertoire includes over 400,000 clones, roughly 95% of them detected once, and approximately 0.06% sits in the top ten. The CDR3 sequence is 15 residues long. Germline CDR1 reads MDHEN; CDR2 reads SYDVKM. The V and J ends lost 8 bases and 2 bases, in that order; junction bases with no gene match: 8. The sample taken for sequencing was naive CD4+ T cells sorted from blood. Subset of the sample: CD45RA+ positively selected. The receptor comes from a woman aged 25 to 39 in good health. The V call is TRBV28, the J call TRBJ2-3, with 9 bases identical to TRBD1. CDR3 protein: CASATGGFFTDTQYF. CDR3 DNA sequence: TGTGCCAGCGCGACAGGGGGGTTTTTCACAGATACGCAGTATTTT.